This T cell receptor (beta chain) was retrieved from a study of T cell changes during pregnancy in multiple sclerosis (dated by TCRdb to about 2019). With respect to the entire study: In women with multiple sclerosis, the researchers looked at how the T cell repertoire shifted as pregnancy progressed.

The CDR3, cysteine through phenylalanine, is 13 amino acids long. The entry retains the CDR3 DNA only, 39 bases that are in frame from base 1. V sheds 0 bases and J sheds 2 bases, leaving 6 bases between their ends. CDR1 is given as SGHRS and CDR2 as YFSETQ, both from the germline V gene. Points on this clone: Its target antigen remains unknown. Base quality data are lacking; no much larger clone is found one base away.

Receptor libraries were prepared by the immunoSEQ multiplex PCR assay. TCRdb re-hosts the immuneACCESS table, in-frame sequences only. Its copies lack some clones; in the studies checked, an unresolved V gene accounts for under half of them, and the cause for the rest is not known. For this sample there are under 95,000 clones; 75% to 95% appear just once. The top ten clones comprise 0.43% of the sample. This receptor was obtained from a female donor with multiple sclerosis, enrolled in a pregnancy study. Sequencing was performed on CD4+ T cells from peripheral blood mononuclear cells, taken before pregnancy. The chain employs TRBV5-1 and TRBJ2-7; the D segment could be TRBD2, given 5 matching bases. The CDR3 corresponds to CASSLEGAYEQYF. The nucleotides are TGCGCCAGCAGCTTGGAGGGAGCCTACGAGCAGTACTTC. The entire variable domain, with the stretches around the CDR3 drawn from the reference TRBV5-1 and TRBJ2-7 proteins, is KAGVTQTPRYLIKTRGQQVTLSCSPISGHRSVSWYQQTPGQGLQFLFEYFSETQRNKGNFPGRFSGRQFSNSRSEMNVSTLELGDSALYLCASSLEGAYEQYFGPGTRLTVT.